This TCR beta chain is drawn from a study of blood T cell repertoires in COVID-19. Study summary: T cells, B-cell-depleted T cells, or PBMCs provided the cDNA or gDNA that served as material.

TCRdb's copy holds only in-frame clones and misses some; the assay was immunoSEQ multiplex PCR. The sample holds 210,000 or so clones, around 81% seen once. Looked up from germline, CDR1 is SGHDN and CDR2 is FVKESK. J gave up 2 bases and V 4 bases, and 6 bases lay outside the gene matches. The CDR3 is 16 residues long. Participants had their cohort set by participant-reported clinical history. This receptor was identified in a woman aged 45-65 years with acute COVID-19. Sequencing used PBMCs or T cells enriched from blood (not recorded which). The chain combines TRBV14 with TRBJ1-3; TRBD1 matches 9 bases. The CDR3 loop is CASSRPGQGAGNTIYF. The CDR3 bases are TGTGCCAGCAGCCGACCGGGACAGGGCGCTGGAAACACCATATATTTT.